The 32 T cell receptor beta chains in this list originate from one sample, sequenced in a study of blood T cell repertoires in COVID-19. The table came from immunoSEQ multiplex PCR; TCRdb's copy has only in-frame clones and leaves some out. The sample records 200,000 to 300,000 clones, approximately 80% being singletons. Sequences were obtained from peripheral blood. These receptors originate from a man aged 35-49 years with acute or convalescent COVID-19.

V and J are TRBV4-2 and TRBJ1-6, with TRBD1 matching 8 bases. V was pared by 2 bases and J by 8 bases, with 5 bases of the junction left unmatched. The CDR3 spans 15 residues. Germline CDR1 LGHNA, CDR2 YNFKEQ. CDR3 region: CASSQTQGQDSPLHF. As DNA, the CDR3 is TGTGCCAGCAGCCAAACACAGGGACAGGATTCACCCCTCCACTTT.

This clone has a single count. This sequence joins TRBV7-2 and TRBJ1-1, with a possible D match to TRBD1 (6 bases). The V end lost 7 bases, the J end lost 6 bases, and 21 bases lay between the germline ends. The CDR3 has 15 amino acids. Germline assignment: CDR1 SGHTA and CDR2 FQGNSA. The CDR3 DNA reads TGTGCCAGCAACCCAGTTACAGGGAGTTCCGCTGAAGCTTTCTTT. It encodes CASNPVTGSSAEAFF.

This clone has only a few counts. The V gene is TRBV7-2, the J gene TRBJ1-5, with D unclear. Trimming took 1 base from V and 5 from J, leaving 15 bases between them. CDR1 is SGHTA and CDR2 is FQGNSA in the germline V gene. The CDR3 runs 16 residues. The CDR3 loop is CASSLGGGIADQPQHF. The DNA of the CDR3 is TGTGCCAGCAGCTTAGGTGGAGGGATCGCGGATCAGCCCCAGCATTTT.

The V call is TRBV3-1 (or the pseudogene TRBV3-2), the J call TRBJ2-1, with 10 bases matching TRBD2. The CDR3 sequence is 16 residues long. Trimming at V came to 3 bases and at J to 6 bases, leaving 8 bases not matched to a gene. Per germline, CDR1 LGHDT and CDR2 YNNKEL (reference sequence). In DNA, the CDR3 is TGTGCCAGCAGCCAGAATCTAGCGGGAGTTAGCAATGAGCAGTTCTTC. This encodes CASSQNLAGVSNEQFF.

The chain couples TRBV6-2 or TRBV6-3 to TRBJ1-1; TRBD1 agrees at 12 bases. The germline V gene has CDR1 MNHEY and CDR2 SVGEGT. The ends lost 6 bases at V and 4 bases at J; junction bases unmatched: 6. The CDR3 has 15 residues. As DNA, the CDR3 is TGTGCCAGCAGCGGGACAGGGGGCGGTCTCACTGAAGCTTTCTTT. Translating gives CASSGTGGGLTEAFF.

The V call is TRBV5-1, the J call TRBJ2-2, with D possibly TRBD2 on 6 matching bases. V was shortened by 5 bases and J by 1 base, with 6 bases between the two germline ends. The CDR3 has 13 amino acids. Looked up from germline, CDR1 is SGHRS and CDR2 is YFSETQ. The CDR3 protein is CASRRENTGELFF. CDR3 bases: TGCGCCAGCAGGCGGGAGAACACCGGGGAGCTGTTTTTT.

V is TRBV15 and J is TRBJ1-2; D remains ambiguous. Germline-derived CDR1 and CDR2 are LNHNV and YYDKDF (reference sequence). V shed 0 bases and J shed 1 base, with 21 bases lying between them. The CDR3 loop spans 19 amino acids. The CDR3 DNA is TGTGCCACCAGCAGAGATCGAAGGGTGATGAGGACTGATAACTATGGCTACACCTTC. It specifies CATSRDRRVMRTDNYGYTF.

The V call is TRBV11-3, the J call TRBJ2-1; possible D gene TRBD2, 6 bases. The germline V and J ends were trimmed by 4 bases and 9 bases, with 10 bases remaining between them. The CDR3 runs 12 residues. Germline V gives CDR1 SGHNT, CDR2 YENEEA. The CDR3 DNA reads TGTGCCAGCAGCTCGACTAGAGGTGAGCAGTTCTTC. The encoded protein is CASSSTRGEQFF.

The chain has TRBV2 and TRBJ1-3, with D hard to call. V was pared by 7 bases and J by 0 bases, with 10 bases between. Germline CDR1 SNHLY, CDR2 FYNNEI. The CDR3 consists of 14 residues. The CDR3 DNA is TGTGCCAGCACTTTTGTCCTCTCTGGAAACACCATATATTTT. Its translation is CASTFVLSGNTIYF.

The rearrangement uses TRBV18 and TRBJ1-1; 8 nucleotides match TRBD1. Trimming took 6 bases from V and 7 from J; bases not matched to a gene: 7. The V gene's germline CDR1 is KGHSH and CDR2 LQKENI. The CDR3 loop spans 13 amino acids. For the CDR3, the DNA is TGTGCCAGCTCCCGCGGGACAGGACGTGAAGCTTTCTTT. Amino acids: CASSRGTGREAFF.

This rearrangement joins TRBV11-2 to TRBJ2-7, with a possible D match to TRBD2 (6 bases). V was pared by 4 bases and J by 3 bases, with 13 bases between. There are 14 residues in the CDR3. CDR1 SGHAT and CDR2 FQNNGV come from the germline V gene. This CDR3 reads CASSSTGTGYEQYF. Here the CDR3 DNA reads TGTGCCAGCAGCTCAACCGGGACTGGCTACGAGCAGTACTTC.

V is TRBV5-4 and J is TRBJ2-5, with TRBD1 as a possible D gene (6 bases). The germline V and J ends were trimmed by 3 bases and 5 bases, with 17 bases remaining between them. CDR1 and CDR2 (germline): SGHNT, YYREEE (reference sequence). The CDR3 is made up of 15 amino acids. In DNA form, the CDR3 reads TGTGCCAGCAGCTCAGGGCCCTACACAGGGGAGACCCAGTACTTC. Translated: CASSSGPYTGETQYF.

The genes are TRBV7-6 and TRBJ2-7; TRBD1 matches at 8 bases. Germline V gene lookup returns CDR1 SGHVS and CDR2 FNYEAQ. V shed 3 bases and J 9 bases; nucleotides not matched to a gene: 4. This CDR3 comprises 12 residues. CDR3 sequence: CASSFQGAGQYF. Written as DNA, the CDR3 is TGTGCCAGCAGCTTCCAGGGGGCCGGGCAGTACTTC.

The gene calls are TRBV7-3 and TRBJ2-7; 8 positions agree with TRBD1. Germline trimming cut 8 bases from V and 3 bases from J; bases unmatched to any gene: 6. Germline V gene sequence: CDR1 SGHTA, CDR2 FQGTGA. The CDR3 extends over 13 amino acids. The CDR3 nucleotides are TGTGCCAGCTCCCCCGGACAGGGCTACGAGCAGTACTTC. This codes for CASSPGQGYEQYF.

This clone was recorded a few times. V usage is TRBV15 and J usage is TRBJ1-5; possible D gene TRBD1, 6 bases. The V end was cut by 1 base, the J end by 7 bases, with 17 bases between. There are 16 residues in the CDR3. CDR1 and CDR2 from the germline V gene are LNHNV and YYDKDF (reference sequence). CDR3 residues: CATSRVALRGYQPQHF. The CDR3 DNA is TGTGCCACCAGCAGAGTGGCCCTCAGGGGATACCAGCCCCAGCATTTT.

J is TRBJ1-5 and V is TRBV3-1 (or the pseudogene TRBV3-2), with D possibly being TRBD1 (6 bases). This CDR3 region has 13 residues. V lost 4 bases and J lost 7, with 11 bases in between. Germline V CDR1 and CDR2: LGHDT, YNNKEL (reference sequence). CDR3 residues: CASSRQVNQPQHF. The CDR3 DNA follows: TGTGCCAGCAGCCGACAGGTAAACCAGCCCCAGCATTTT.

The CDR3 DNA is TGCAGTGCTAGTGGGAGAACCAATGAAAAACTGTTTTTT. Translation: CSASGRTNEKLFF. V and J are TRBV20-1 and TRBJ1-4, with D uncertain. V dropped 3 bases and J dropped 5 bases, with 10 bases sitting between them. Per the germline V gene, CDR1 is DFQATT and CDR2 is SNEGSKA (reference sequence). The CDR3 is 13 residues long.

This clone was seen only once. The chain uses TRBV3-1 (or the pseudogene TRBV3-2) and TRBJ2-5; TRBD2 might be the D (7 bases). CDR1 is LGHDT and CDR2 is YNNKEL in the germline V gene (reference sequence). Trimming left V 0 bases short and J 5 bases short, with 10 bases between. This CDR3 comprises 14 residues. This CDR3 is CASSQEGGEETQYF. The CDR3, as DNA: TGTGCCAGCAGCCAAGAAGGGGGGGAGGAGACCCAGTACTTC.

This chain links TRBV4-1 with TRBJ2-7, with a possible D match to TRBD1 (5 bases). V shed 4 bases and J shed 0 bases, with 10 bases lying between them. Germline-derived CDR1 and CDR2 are MGHRA and YSYEKL. The length of the CDR3 is 14 residues. The CDR3 reads CASSPRQGSYEQYF. The DNA for the CDR3 is TGCGCCAGCAGCCCCCGGCAGGGCTCCTACGAGCAGTACTTC.

The gene calls are TRBV4-3 and TRBJ1-4; TRBD1 matches 9 bases. Per the germline V gene, CDR1 is LGHNA and CDR2 is YSLEER. The CDR3 has 16 residues. The V gene end was trimmed by 2 bases and the J gene end by 7 bases; junction bases not matched to a gene: 8. The CDR3: CASSQSNRGPGEKLFF. The CDR3 DNA reads TGCGCCAGCAGCCAATCGAACAGGGGGCCGGGTGAAAAACTGTTTTTT.

This clone was counted between two and nine times. The genes are TRBV10-1 and TRBJ2-1, with TRBD2 matching 8 bases. The CDR3 contains 17 residues. Germline V gene lookup returns CDR1 WNHNN and CDR2 SYGVQD (reference sequence). Germline trimming cut 0 bases from V and 7 bases from J; bases unmatched to any gene: 11. CDR3 in amino acids: CASSESEEDGGGNEQFF. DNA of the CDR3: TGCGCCAGCAGTGAGTCCGAGGAGGATGGCGGGGGGAATGAGCAGTTCTTC.

This chain joins TRBV19 and TRBJ1-4; unclear D gene. CDR3 size: 16 residues. Germline V gene sequence: CDR1 LNHDA, CDR2 SQIVND (reference sequence). Trimming removed 5 bases from V and 0 bases from J, with 13 bases in between. The CDR3: CASSPSISSTNEKLFF. The CDR3 DNA is TGTGCCAGTAGTCCATCCATAAGCTCAACTAATGAAAAACTGTTTTTT.

This sequence joins TRBV6-2 or TRBV6-3 and TRBJ1-5, with D tentatively TRBD1 (6 bases). The V end was cut by 5 bases, the J end by 0 bases, with 11 bases between. Germline values: CDR1 MNHEY, CDR2 SVGEGT. This CDR3 region has 15 residues. In nucleotides, the CDR3 is TGTGCCAGCAGTCCCCCGACAGGTAGCAATCAGCCCCAGCATTTT. This codes for CASSPPTGSNQPQHF.

The chain joins TRBV18 to TRBJ1-5, with 8 bases aligning to TRBD1. Germline V gene sequence: CDR1 KGHSH, CDR2 LQKENI. V trimming: 8 bases; J trimming: 4 bases; junction bases outside the gene matches: 7. The CDR3 has 14 residues. CDR3 nucleotides: TGTGCCAGCGCGGTACAGGGGGATAATCAGCCCCAGCATTTT. Protein sequence: CASAVQGDNQPQHF.

The J gene is TRBJ2-3, the V gene TRBV7-9; 8 bases align to TRBD1. After removal of 8 bases from V and 2 bases from J, the junction contained 3 bases not matched to a gene. The germline CDR1 and CDR2 sequences are SEHNR and FQNEAQ (reference sequence). This CDR3 spans 13 amino acids. Here the CDR3 reads CASRTGITDTQYF. The CDR3 coding sequence is TGTGCCAGCCGGACAGGGATCACAGATACGCAGTATTTT.

The chain has TRBV5-6 and TRBJ1-2, with 9 bases aligning to TRBD1. Germline loops: CDR1 SGHDT, CDR2 YYEEEE. The CDR3 totals 13 residues. Trimming at V came to 3 bases and at J to 6 bases, leaving 3 bases not matched to a gene. DNA of the CDR3: TGTGCCAGCAGCTCCTGGGACAGGGATGGCTACACCTTC. Translated: CASSSWDRDGYTF.

The chain joins TRBV19 to TRBJ1-5; perhaps TRBD1 as D (5 bases). The CDR3 runs to 16 residues. From germline, CDR1 is LNHDA and CDR2 SQIVND (reference sequence). V gave up 0 bases and J gave up 5 bases, with 14 bases separating them. The chain's CDR3 is CASSIDRVGRYQPQHF. CDR3 nucleotide sequence: TGTGCCAGTAGTATAGATCGGGTGGGGCGCTATCAGCCCCAGCATTTT.

This clone turned up a few times. As DNA, the CDR3 is TGTGCCTGGAGTCCGGGGACAGGAAATTCACCCCTCCACTTT. Its translation: CAWSPGTGNSPLHF. The chain couples TRBV30 to TRBJ1-6; the match to TRBD1 covers 8 bases. After removal of 2 bases from V and 7 bases from J, the junction contained 4 bases not matched to a gene. The CDR3 extends over 14 amino acids. CDR1 is GTSNPN, CDR2 SVGIG, per germline (reference sequence).

The V and J genes are TRBV18 and TRBJ1-1; possibly TRBD1 for D (6 bases). With 0 bases removed from V and 0 bases from J, the gap between germline ends came to 17 bases. This CDR3 comprises 18 residues. Germline V gives CDR1 KGHSH, CDR2 LQKENI. CDR3 nucleotide sequence: TGTGCCAGCTCACCACCGAGGGGGGAGGGCGCCATGAACACTGAAGCTTTCTTT. Residues: CASSPPRGEGAMNTEAFF.

This chain joins TRBV19 and TRBJ1-2, with TRBD1 as a possible D gene (6 bases). V shed 4 bases and J shed 3 bases, with 15 bases lying between them. The CDR3 spans 15 residues. Per the germline V gene, CDR1 is LNHDA and CDR2 is SQIVND (reference sequence). For the CDR3, the DNA is TGTGCCAGTAGTACGCACAGGGCCCCGGACTATGGCTACACCTTC. The encoded protein is CASSTHRAPDYGYTF. The full variable domain, in which reference TRBV19 and TRBJ1-2 provide the parts outside the CDR3, is DGGITQSPKYLFRKEGQNVTLSCEQNLNHDAMYWYRQDPGQGLRLIYYSQIVNDFQKGDIAEGYSVSREKKESFPLTVTSAQKNPTAFYLCASSTHRAPDYGYTFGSGTRLTVV.

This chain connects TRBV11-2 to TRBJ2-7; tentatively, D is TRBD2 (5 bases). V shed 1 base and J shed 4 bases, with 17 bases lying between them. The germline V gene has CDR1 SGHAT and CDR2 FQNNGV. The CDR3 has 16 amino acids. As DNA, the CDR3 is TGTGCCAGCAGCTTAGGAGGGCTGGGAGAAGGGTACGAGCAGTACTTC. Encoded protein: CASSLGGLGEGYEQYF.

The chain is built from TRBV6-4 and TRBJ2-1; TRBD2 is a possible D gene (5 bases). V shed 0 bases and J shed 6 bases, with 6 bases lying between them. The CDR3 covers 13 residues. In germline, CDR1 is MRHNA, CDR2 SNTAGT. The CDR3 loop reads CASSDSRVNEQFF. CDR3 coding DNA: TGTGCCAGCAGTGACTCGCGGGTCAATGAGCAGTTCTTC.